The entry below describes one TCR beta chain. Germline CDR1 is MDHEN and CDR2 is SYDVKM. The CDR3 consists of 14 residues. V shed 3 bases and J shed 1 base, with 7 bases lying between them. Using immunoSEQ multiplex PCR, the repertoire was profiled, and TCRdb retains in-frame clones only, with some absent. The sample holds 130,000 to 150,000 clones, over 90% seen once. The entry originates in a study of control samples from healthy donors and cancer patients. The genes are TRBV28 and TRBJ1-5; D is unresolved. The receptor comes from a man aged 55 to 70 with colorectal cancer. The sample was PBMCs. The CDR3 DNA is TGTGCCAGCAGTTTTGACTGGAGCAATCAGCCCCAGCATTTT. Translating gives CASSFDWSNQPQHF.